The clone carrying this T cell receptor beta chain was counted a single time. Its antigen is unidentified. This CDR3 region has 16 residues. The germline CDR1 and CDR2 sequences are LGHDT and YNNKEL (reference sequence). V shed 4 bases and J shed 9 bases, with 19 bases lying between them. A sample-barcoded 5' primer and a J-beta primer mix were used in a second PCR of about 6 to 11 cycles. Each cDNA molecule received a tag from a template-switch adaptor that had 12 random nucleotides. Every individual sample yielded 2.5 million or more paired-end reads (each containing CDR3). Each CDR3 protein gets one entry after TCRdb re-called the 5' RACE reads with MiXCR. The repertoire consists of roughly 1,800,000 distinct CDR3 sequences, with around half occurring once and the leading ten covering approximately 2%. This sample was included in a study of blood T cells in healthy people across ages. Whole-study results and caveats: TCR beta diversity was tightly associated with the proportion of naive T cells. Investigators treated diversity estimates from one million T cells as underestimates.

The V and J genes are TRBV3-1 and TRBJ1-6, with D possibly being TRBD1 (6 bases). The sequencing sample was made of blood. The TCR sequence derives from a woman aged 40 to 50 in good health. This CDR3 reads CASSLFFGGEGSPLHF. CDR3 coding DNA: TGTGCCAGCAGCCTCTTCTTTGGGGGCGAAGGTTCACCCCTCCACTTT.